The 24 T cell receptor beta chains given below trace back to one sample, sequenced in a study of blood T cell repertoires in COVID-19. Clones were read by immunoSEQ multiplex PCR, and TCRdb kept only the in-frame ones, dropping some. The sample records 40,000 to 60,000 clones, about 87% being singletons. Sequencing was performed on peripheral blood. The origin of the receptors is an elderly woman with COVID-19, enrolled during active disease.

The rearrangement joins TRBV7-8 to TRBJ1-5; D uncertain. Germline V gene data show CDR1 as SGHVS and CDR2 as FQNEAQ. The CDR3 extends over 16 amino acids. V was cut by 5 bases and J by 5 bases, with 19 bases left in between. The CDR3 DNA follows: TGTGCCAGCAGCCCCTCCGCGGGTGAGGGATATCAGCCCCAGCATTTT. Amino acids: CASSPSAGEGYQPQHF. Full variable domain (rest looked up from reference TRBV7-8 and TRBJ1-5): GAGVSQSPRYKVAKRGQDVALRCDPISGHVSLFWYQQALGQGPEFLTYFQNEAQLDKSGLPSDRFFAERPEGSVSTLKIQRTQQEDSAVYLCASSPSAGEGYQPQHFGDGTRLSIL.

The gene calls are TRBV5-1 and TRBJ2-3; 9 nucleotides match TRBD2. The V segment lost 0 bases and the J segment 2 bases; nucleotides outside the gene matches: 4. Germline V CDR1 and CDR2: SGHRS, YFSETQ. The CDR3 loop spans 16 amino acids. The CDR3 DNA follows: TGCGCCAGCAGCTTGGGTAGCGGGAGAAACACAGATACGCAGTATTTT. Residues: CASSLGSGRNTDTQYF.

The chain's CDR3 is CASSVFQRTEAFF. In DNA, the CDR3 is TGTGCCAGCAGCGTATTTCAGAGGACTGAAGCTTTCTTT. The V and J genes are TRBV9 and TRBJ1-1; no clear D gene. The germline V and J ends were trimmed by 1 base and 5 bases, with 9 bases remaining between them. The CDR3 is made up of 13 amino acids. Germline loops: CDR1 SGDLS, CDR2 YYNGEE.

The V call is TRBV19, the J call TRBJ1-1; D gene uncertain. The germline V gene encodes CDR1 LNHDA and CDR2 SQIVND (reference sequence). The CDR3 contains 13 residues. With 5 bases removed from V and 7 bases from J, the gap between germline ends came to 14 bases. DNA of the CDR3: TGTGCCAGTAGTCGGGTAAACACCGATGAAGCTTTCTTT. It translates to CASSRVNTDEAFF.

The rearrangement uses TRBV5-1 and TRBJ2-1; D unresolved. This CDR3 contains 14 residues. V lost 2 bases and J lost 0, with 6 bases in between. Germline CDR1 SGHRS, CDR2 YFSETQ. CDR3 sequence: CASSLASSYNEQFF. In DNA form, the CDR3 reads TGCGCCAGCAGCTTAGCGAGCTCCTACAATGAGCAGTTCTTC.

The rearrangement joins TRBV3-1 (or the pseudogene TRBV3-2) to TRBJ1-5; TRBD1 aligns across 10 bases. This CDR3 spans 19 amino acids. J gave up 0 bases and V 1 base, and 9 bases lay outside the gene matches. CDR1 LGHDT and CDR2 YNNKEL come from the germline V gene (reference sequence). Here the CDR3 reads CASSQGRDRGPYSNQPQHF. CDR3 nucleotide sequence: TGTGCCAGCAGCCAAGGTAGAGACAGGGGGCCTTATAGCAATCAGCCCCAGCATTTT.

The gene calls are TRBV20-1 and TRBJ1-6, with 7 bases matching TRBD1. The CDR3 covers 13 residues. J lost 7 bases, V lost 3 bases, and 3 bases had no gene match. The germline V gene has CDR1 DFQATT and CDR2 SNEGSKA (reference sequence). CDR3 DNA: TGCAGTGCTAGTCAGGGGGTAAATTCACCCCTCCACTTT. Protein sequence: CSASQGVNSPLHF.

This chain joins TRBV5-1 and TRBJ1-1; 9 bases match TRBD1. J lost 0 bases, V lost 4 bases, and 10 bases had no gene match. There are 17 residues in the CDR3. Germline CDR1 is SGHRS and CDR2 is YFSETQ. The CDR3 nucleotides are TGCGCCAGCAGCCCGGGACAGGGTTCGAACGTGAACACTGAAGCTTTCTTT. This gives the protein CASSPGQGSNVNTEAFF. Using reference TRBV5-1 and TRBJ1-1 for the parts outside the CDR3, the full variable domain is KAGVTQTPRYLIKTRGQQVTLSCSPISGHRSVSWYQQTPGQGLQFLFEYFSETQRNKGNFPGRFSGRQFSNSRSEMNVSTLELGDSALYLCASSPGQGSNVNTEAFFGQGTRLTVV.

The chain is built from TRBV5-4 and TRBJ2-5, with 7 bases that match TRBD2. The CDR3 consists of 17 residues. Germline V gene lookup returns CDR1 SGHNT and CDR2 YYREEE (reference sequence). J was trimmed by 1 base and V by 1 base; bases with no gene match: 10. CDR3 sequence reads: CASSLQGGHRSQETQYF. As DNA, the CDR3 is TGTGCCAGCAGCTTGCAGGGAGGGCACAGGTCCCAAGAGACCCAGTACTTC.

This sequence joins TRBV6-5 and TRBJ1-2; D perhaps matches TRBD1 (5 bases). The V end was cut by 7 bases, the J end by 5 bases, with 20 bases between. In germline, CDR1 is MNHEY, CDR2 SVGAGI. The CDR3 covers 15 residues. Here the CDR3 reads CASKSSGREGYGYTF. The CDR3 DNA is TGTGCCAGCAAATCGAGCGGGAGGGAGGGGTATGGCTACACCTTC.

CDR3 region: CASRLGTSPNTGELFF. CDR3 nucleotide sequence: TGTGCCAGCAGATTAGGGACTAGCCCGAACACCGGGGAGCTGTTTTTT. The gene calls are TRBV2 and TRBJ2-2; TRBD2 agrees at 9 bases. Unmatched junction bases numbered 5, after V lost 6 bases and J lost 0 bases. Germline values: CDR1 SNHLY, CDR2 FYNNEI. The CDR3 loop spans 16 amino acids.

This chain uses TRBV19 with TRBJ1-5; no reliable D call. V was cut by 1 base and J by 0 bases, with 13 bases left in between. CDR1 and CDR2 (germline): LNHDA, SQIVND (reference sequence). The CDR3 extends over 17 amino acids. The chain's CDR3 is CASSIVLSDYSNQPQHF. In DNA, the CDR3 is TGTGCCAGTAGTATAGTTTTATCGGACTATAGCAATCAGCCCCAGCATTTT.

The V gene is TRBV19, the J gene TRBJ2-5; a weak D match, TRBD1 (6 bases). V dropped 6 bases and J dropped 5 bases, with 16 bases sitting between them. Germline-derived CDR1 and CDR2 are LNHDA and SQIVND (reference sequence). The CDR3 spans 14 residues. CDR3 bases: TGTGCCAGTAGCGACACAGGGTTCTCGGAGACCCAGTACTTC. Protein sequence: CASSDTGFSETQYF.

This rearrangement joins TRBV9 to TRBJ2-7; D is uncertain. The V end lost 2 bases, the J end lost 2 bases, and 14 bases lay between the germline ends. The CDR3 covers 15 residues. Germline lookup yields CDR1 SGDLS and CDR2 YYNGEE. The CDR3 region is CASSVAETAAYEQYF. In DNA form, the CDR3 reads TGTGCCAGCAGCGTGGCCGAAACAGCCGCCTACGAGCAGTACTTC.

V is TRBV7-9 and J is TRBJ2-4; D is unclear. V was trimmed by 4 bases and J by 1 base, leaving 8 bases between them. The CDR3 has 14 amino acids. Germline CDR1 SEHNR, CDR2 FQNEAQ (reference sequence). The CDR3 DNA is TGTGCCAGCAGCTACCCCGGGGCCAAAAACATTCAGTACTTC. It codes for CASSYPGAKNIQYF.

This clone was seen a handful of times. The V gene is TRBV27, the J gene TRBJ1-4; D is ambiguous. The CDR3 consists of 14 residues. Germline CDR1 reads MNHEY; CDR2 reads SMNVEV (reference sequence). V lost 3 bases and J lost 7, with 12 bases in between. The CDR3 DNA sequence: TGTGCCAGCAGTTTGGCGGCGACGGGTGAAAAACTGTTTTTT. Protein product: CASSLAATGEKLFF.

This rearrangement joins TRBV7-8 to TRBJ1-1; 9 positions agree with TRBD1. Germline-derived CDR1 and CDR2 are SGHVS and FQNEAQ. This CDR3 has 19 amino acids. Trimming removed 1 base from V and 0 bases from J; junction bases left unmatched: 12. The CDR3 region is CASSLVPGQGYRMNTEAFF. In nucleotides, the CDR3 is TGTGCCAGCAGCTTAGTGCCGGGACAGGGATACCGCATGAACACTGAAGCTTTCTTT.

This clone was seen a single time. The V and J genes are TRBV5-1 and TRBJ2-2; 7 bases agree with TRBD1. Germline assignment: CDR1 SGHRS and CDR2 YFSETQ. This CDR3 comprises 17 residues. The V gene end was trimmed by 5 bases and the J gene end by 1 base; junction bases not matched to a gene: 11. The CDR3 loop is CASRRDSSPVNTGELFF. The CDR3, as DNA: TGCGCCAGCAGACGGGACAGTTCCCCCGTGAACACCGGGGAGCTGTTTTTT.

The chain uses TRBV28 and TRBJ2-7, with TRBD2 identical over 8 bases. Germline CDR1 reads MDHEN; CDR2 reads SYDVKM. The CDR3 covers 15 residues. With 7 bases clipped from V and 2 bases from J, the junction kept 10 bases outside the gene matches. In DNA form, the CDR3 reads TGTGCCAGCAATCCCCCCGGGAGGGTACCCTACGAGCAGTACTTC. Protein product: CASNPPGRVPYEQYF. Full variable domain (missing parts from reference TRBV28 and TRBJ2-7): DVKVTQSSRYLVKRTGEKVFLECVQDMDHENMFWYRQDPGLGLRLIYFSYDVKMKEKGDIPEGYSVSREKKERFSLILESASTNQTSMYLCASNPPGRVPYEQYFGPGTRLTVT.

The rearrangement links TRBV2 to TRBJ2-1, with 7 bases lining up with TRBD1. CDR1 SNHLY and CDR2 FYNNEI come from the germline V gene. J lost 7 bases, V lost 4 bases, and 25 bases had no gene match. CDR3 length: 20 residues. The CDR3 protein is CASSGPRLAGTAKRGNEQFF. CDR3 DNA sequence: TGTGCCAGCAGTGGACCGAGGCTTGCCGGGACAGCCAAGAGGGGGAATGAGCAGTTCTTC.

The rearrangement uses TRBV7-9 and TRBJ1-4; no firm D call. V lost 2 bases, J lost 7 bases, and 14 bases lay in between. CDR3 size: 15 residues. CDR1 is SEHNR and CDR2 is FQNEAQ in the germline V gene (reference sequence). CDR3 bases: TGTGCCAGCAGCTTAATAAAAGCAGGAGGTGAAAAACTGTTTTTT. It translates to CASSLIKAGGEKLFF.

This CDR3 reads CAWWAKETQYF. CDR3 DNA: TGTGCCTGGTGGGCCAAAGAGACCCAGTACTTC. The chain combines TRBV30 with TRBJ2-5; D call uncertain. Germline CDR1 reads GTSNPN; CDR2 reads SVGIG (reference sequence). V lost 5 bases, J lost 3 bases, and 7 bases lay in between. The CDR3 consists of 11 residues. Based on the CDR3 plus reference TRBV30 and TRBJ2-5, the full variable domain is SQTIHQWPATLVQPVGSPLSLECTVEGTSNPNLYWYRQAAGRGLQLLFYSVGIGQISSEVPQNLSASRPQDRQFILSSKKLLLSDSGFYLCAWWAKETQYFGPGTRLLVL.

This chain links TRBV30 with TRBJ1-5; TRBD1 is a possible D gene (5 bases). The CDR3 is 13 residues long. Germline CDR1 is GTSNPN and CDR2 is SVGIG (reference sequence). The V end lost 5 bases, the J end lost 8 bases, and 16 bases lay between the germline ends. The CDR3 DNA is TGTGCCTGGGACAGCCAGGGAGGGGAGCCCCAGCATTTT. Amino acid sequence: CAWDSQGGEPQHF.

This rearrangement joins TRBV4-2 to TRBJ2-2; 10 bases agree with TRBD1. CDR3 size: 17 residues. The ends lost 4 bases at V and 5 bases at J; junction bases unmatched: 10. Germline loops: CDR1 LGHNA, CDR2 YNFKEQ. The CDR3 nucleotides are TGTGCCAGCAGCCCTGTCCTGGGGACAGGGGTAACCGGGGAGCTGTTTTTT. Its translation: CASSPVLGTGVTGELFF.